Below, one TCR beta chain is given with its context. Its target antigen remains unknown. Within one base of it there is no much larger clone, and no base qualities were kept. The sample belongs to a study of shared clonotypes between healthy human individuals (dated by TCRdb to between 2020 and 2021). Context from the whole study: A couple of women and a few men aged 18 to 49 years were included in the cohort. For each donor, CD4 naive and CD4 memory were each given three plates, CD8 naive was given two plates, and CD8 memory was given one plate. The study deeply sequenced blood TCR repertoires of about 5 healthy adults to estimate repertoire size and the extent of clonotype sharing between individuals. Different laboratories and diverse techniques were used to prepare libraries and sequence TCR repertoires, to increase sequencing depth and limit assay-specific biases. Each donor's leukapheresis produced roughly between about 0.9 and 9.5 billion PBMCs.

Results the study describes overall, beyond this receptor: Compared with non-shared clonotypes, the clonotypes found in all four sorted-subset donors had higher generation probabilities. Rarefaction of sorted-subset datasets indicated incomplete sequencing despite the large sequencing depth. Because the study included only a small number of donors, the genetic and exposure-history diversity represented was limited. Naive subsets generally had larger estimated clonotype richness than memory subsets. Pairwise subsampling led to the expectation that sequencing depth would affect the degree of clonotype sharing among donors. Sampling was limited to blood, and TCR repertoires in tissue likely differ from TCR repertoires in blood. Around 5% of naive CD4, 3.5% of naive CD8, roughly 2.5% of memory CD4, and over 0.35% of memory CD8 clonotypes were shared across several donors.

The donors were healthy, HIV-negative adults with no recently reported acute infections or vaccinations. All donors were Caucasian adults living in Nashville, Tennessee, USA. CD4+ T cells were enriched through magnetic negative selection, after which naive cells were positively selected on CD45RA and the remaining negative fraction served as the memory subset. Blood was obtained by leukapheresis, after which PBMCs were separated by Ficoll-Histopaque density gradient centrifugation and cryopreserved in liquid nitrogen vapor phase. Analytical flow cytometry was used to check the purity and quantity of each magnetically sorted T cell population. Genomic DNA was isolated from each sorted fraction and quantified by UV absorbance on a Nanodrop 2000c. Using the deep immunoSEQ assay, multiplex PCR amplified TCR CDR3 regions from genomic DNA. Extracted genomic DNA from each cell subset was spread evenly across all wells of several immunoSEQ 96-well plates, with each plate serving as a replicate. Each replicate PCR for sorted subsets received about 220 ng genomic DNA, equal to about 30,000 T cell genomes. Purified libraries were measured with a Qubit 3.0 fluorometer, size-checked on a Bioanalyzer 2100, and measured again with the KAPA Library Quantification kit. Every immunoSEQ 96-well plate was sequenced on a dedicated single-read 150-cycle Illumina NextSeq 550 flow cell. The study's own analysis went as follows. The immunoSEQ output contained only junctional sequences without quality scores, so filtering could not match that applied to full-length reads. Sequences were annotated with PyIR, a Python wrapper for IgBLAST v1.9, and V/J genes and CDR3 were assigned using IMGT germline references. Reads were filtered out if the reads had weak V/J assignments (E-value above 1e-6), no CDR3, stop codons, out-of-frame junctions, or ambiguous translated residues. V3J clonotypes were defined by identical inferred V gene, J gene, and CDR3 amino acid sequence. The percentage overlap between two repertoires was calculated by dividing the number of shared unique clonotypes by the size of the smaller repertoire. RTK rarefaction, the Chao1 estimator, and Recon v2.1 estimates of unobserved clonotypes were used to assess repertoire richness. For all TCRbeta clonotypes obtained by the gDNA method from several donors, generation probabilities were computed with OLGA. Sourced from immuneACCESS, this table was stored by TCRdb with only in-frame sequences that have V and J called. A share of the clones is absent; for the studies checked, an unresolved V gene accounts for under half, and the remainder has no known explanation. The DNA gave D and trimming, while V, J and clone size come from that table. This sample lists fewer than 1.6 million clones; 98% were detected once. Roughly 0.35% of the sample is held by the ten biggest clonotypes.

CDR1 and CDR2 were assigned from the germline V gene as MNHEY and SVGAGI. There are 15 amino acids in the CDR3, from cysteine to phenylalanine inclusive. Just CDR3 DNA is preserved here, 45 bases in frame from base 1. Trimming at the junction amounts to 1 base on V and 4 bases on J, and the germline ends lie 14 bases apart. The rearranged segments are TRBV6-5 and TRBJ2-7, with the identity of the D gene unclear. This clonotype originated in a man aged 25 to 40 in good health. Source material: naive CD4+ T cells sorted from blood. The cell subset or site tag for this specimen amounts to: CD45RA+ positively selected. The CDR3 amino acid sequence is: CASSYFHSSGYEQYF. The DNA sequence follows: TGTGCCAGCAGTTACTTCCACAGTTCTGGGTACGAGCAGTACTTC.